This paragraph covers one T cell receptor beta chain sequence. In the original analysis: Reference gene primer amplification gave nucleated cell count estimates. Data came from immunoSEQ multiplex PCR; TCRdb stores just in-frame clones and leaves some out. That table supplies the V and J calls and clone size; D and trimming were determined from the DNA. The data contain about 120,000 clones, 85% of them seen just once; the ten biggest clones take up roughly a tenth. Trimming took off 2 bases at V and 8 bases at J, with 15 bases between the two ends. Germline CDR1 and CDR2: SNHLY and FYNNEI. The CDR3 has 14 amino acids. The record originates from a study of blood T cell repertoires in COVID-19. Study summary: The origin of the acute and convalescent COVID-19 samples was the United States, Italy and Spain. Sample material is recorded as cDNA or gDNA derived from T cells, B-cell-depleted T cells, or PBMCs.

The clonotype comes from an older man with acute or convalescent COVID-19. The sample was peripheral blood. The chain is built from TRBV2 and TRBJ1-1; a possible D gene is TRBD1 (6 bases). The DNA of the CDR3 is TGTGCCAGCAGTGAAAAAAGGGGGGGGCAAGAAGCTTTCTTT. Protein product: CASSEKRGGQEAFF. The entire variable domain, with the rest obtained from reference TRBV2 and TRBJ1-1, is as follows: EPEVTQTPSHQVTQMGQEVILRCVPISNHLYFYWYRQILGQKVEFLVSFYNNEISEKSEIFDDQFSVERPDGSNFTLKIRSTKLEDSAMYFCASSEKRGGQEAFFGQGTRLTVV.